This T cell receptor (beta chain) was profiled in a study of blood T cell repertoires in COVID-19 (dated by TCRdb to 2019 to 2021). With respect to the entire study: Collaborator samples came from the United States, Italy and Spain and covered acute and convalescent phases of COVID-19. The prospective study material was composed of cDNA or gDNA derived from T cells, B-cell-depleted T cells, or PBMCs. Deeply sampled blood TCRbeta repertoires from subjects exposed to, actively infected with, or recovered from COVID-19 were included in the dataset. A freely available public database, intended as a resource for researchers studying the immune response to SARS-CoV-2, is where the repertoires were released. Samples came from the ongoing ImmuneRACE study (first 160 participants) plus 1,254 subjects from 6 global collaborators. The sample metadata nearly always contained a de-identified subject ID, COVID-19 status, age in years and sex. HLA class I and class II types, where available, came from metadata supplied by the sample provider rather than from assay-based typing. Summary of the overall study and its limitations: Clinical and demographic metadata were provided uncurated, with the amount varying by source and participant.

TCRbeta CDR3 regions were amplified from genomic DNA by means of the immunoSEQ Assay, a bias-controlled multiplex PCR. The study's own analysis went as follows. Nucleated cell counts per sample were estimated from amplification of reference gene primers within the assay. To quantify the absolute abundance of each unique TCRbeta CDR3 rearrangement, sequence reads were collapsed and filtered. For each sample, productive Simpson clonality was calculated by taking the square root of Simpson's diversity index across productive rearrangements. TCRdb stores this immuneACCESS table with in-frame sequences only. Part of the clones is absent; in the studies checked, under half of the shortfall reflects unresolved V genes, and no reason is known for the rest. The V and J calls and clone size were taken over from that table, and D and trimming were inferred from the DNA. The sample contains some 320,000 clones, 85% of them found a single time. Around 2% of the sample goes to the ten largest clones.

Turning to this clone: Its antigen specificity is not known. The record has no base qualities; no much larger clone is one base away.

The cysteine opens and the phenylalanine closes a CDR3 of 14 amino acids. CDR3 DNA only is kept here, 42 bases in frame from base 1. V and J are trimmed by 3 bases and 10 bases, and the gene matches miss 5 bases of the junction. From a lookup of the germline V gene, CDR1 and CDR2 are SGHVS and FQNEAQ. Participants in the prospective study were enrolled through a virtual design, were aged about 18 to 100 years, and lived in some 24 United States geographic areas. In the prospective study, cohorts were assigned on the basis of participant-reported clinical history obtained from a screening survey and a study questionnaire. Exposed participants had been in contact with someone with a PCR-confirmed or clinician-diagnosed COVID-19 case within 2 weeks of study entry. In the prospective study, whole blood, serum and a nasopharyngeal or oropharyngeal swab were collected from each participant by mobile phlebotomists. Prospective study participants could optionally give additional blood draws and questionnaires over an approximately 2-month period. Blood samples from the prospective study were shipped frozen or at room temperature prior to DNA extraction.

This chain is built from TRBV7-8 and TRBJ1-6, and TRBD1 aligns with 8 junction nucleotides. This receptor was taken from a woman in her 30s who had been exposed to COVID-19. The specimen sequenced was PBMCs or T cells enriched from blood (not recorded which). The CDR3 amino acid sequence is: CASSLSRGQSPLHF. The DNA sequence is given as TGTGCCAGCAGCTTGAGCAGGGGGCAGTCACCCCTCCACTTT.